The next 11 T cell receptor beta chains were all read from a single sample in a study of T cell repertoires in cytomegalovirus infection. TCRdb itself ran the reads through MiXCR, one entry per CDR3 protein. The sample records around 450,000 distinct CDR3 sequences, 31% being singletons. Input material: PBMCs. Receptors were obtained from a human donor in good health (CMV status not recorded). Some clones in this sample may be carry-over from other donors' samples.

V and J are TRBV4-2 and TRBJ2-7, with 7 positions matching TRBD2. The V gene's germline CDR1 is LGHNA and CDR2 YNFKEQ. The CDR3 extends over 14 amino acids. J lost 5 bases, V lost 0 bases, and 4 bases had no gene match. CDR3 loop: CASSQDGRGDEQYF. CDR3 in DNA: TGTGCCAGCAGCCAAGACGGCCGGGGGGACGAGCAGTACTTC.

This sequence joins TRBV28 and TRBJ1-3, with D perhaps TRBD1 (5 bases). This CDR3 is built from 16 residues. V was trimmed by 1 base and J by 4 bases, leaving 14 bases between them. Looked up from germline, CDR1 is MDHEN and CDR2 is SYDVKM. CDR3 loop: CASSLSAGAQGNTIYF. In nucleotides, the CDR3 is TGTGCCAGCAGTTTATCAGCCGGGGCGCAGGGAAACACCATATATTTT.

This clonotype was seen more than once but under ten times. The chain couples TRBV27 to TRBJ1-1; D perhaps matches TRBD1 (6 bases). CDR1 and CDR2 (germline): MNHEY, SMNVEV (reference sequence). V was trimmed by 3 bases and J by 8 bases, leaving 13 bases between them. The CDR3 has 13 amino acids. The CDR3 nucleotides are TGTGCCAGCAGTTTCCCAGGGGCCTTCGAAGCTTTCTTT. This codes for CASSFPGAFEAFF.

Here the CDR3 DNA reads TGTGCCAGCAGCCAGGGACAGGGGGCAGAAGAGCAGTACTTC. Its protein is CASSQGQGAEEQYF. The chain uses TRBV5-5 and TRBJ2-7, with 12 bases that match TRBD1. With 4 bases clipped from V and 7 bases from J, the junction kept 6 bases outside the gene matches. CDR1 SGHKS and CDR2 YYEKEE come from the germline V gene (reference sequence). CDR3 size: 14 residues.

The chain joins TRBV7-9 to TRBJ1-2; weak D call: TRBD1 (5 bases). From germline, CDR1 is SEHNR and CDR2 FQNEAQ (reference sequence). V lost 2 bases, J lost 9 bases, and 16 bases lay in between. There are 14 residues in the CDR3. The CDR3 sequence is CASSLTAGGWSYTF. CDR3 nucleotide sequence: TGTGCCAGCAGCTTAACTGCCGGGGGTTGGAGCTACACCTTC.

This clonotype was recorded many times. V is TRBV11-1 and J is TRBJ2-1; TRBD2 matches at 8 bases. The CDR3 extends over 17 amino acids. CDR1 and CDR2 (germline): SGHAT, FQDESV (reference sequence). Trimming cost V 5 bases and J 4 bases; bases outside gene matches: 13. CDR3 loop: CASSPYTGGRIYNEQFF. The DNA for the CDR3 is TGTGCCAGCAGCCCTTACACGGGGGGGCGCATATACAATGAGCAGTTCTTC.

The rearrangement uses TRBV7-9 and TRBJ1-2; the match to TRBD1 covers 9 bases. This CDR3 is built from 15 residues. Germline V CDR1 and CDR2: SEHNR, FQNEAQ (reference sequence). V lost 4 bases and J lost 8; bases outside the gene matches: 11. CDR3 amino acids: CASSSTGGKSQGYTF. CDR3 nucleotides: TGTGCCAGCAGCTCGACAGGGGGAAAGTCGCAGGGCTACACCTTC.

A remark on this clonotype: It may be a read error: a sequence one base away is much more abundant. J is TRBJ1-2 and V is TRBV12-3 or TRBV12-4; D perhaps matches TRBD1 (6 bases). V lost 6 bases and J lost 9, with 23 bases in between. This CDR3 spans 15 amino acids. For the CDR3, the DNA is TGTGCCAGCAGCCTATCCCGGAGGGGGGCCGATTGCTACACCTTC. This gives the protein CASSLSRRGADCYTF.

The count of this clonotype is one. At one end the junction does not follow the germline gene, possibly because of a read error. CDR3 region: CTSSLVSWEDEQFF. CDR3 bases: TGTACCAGCAGCTTAGTTTCTTGGGAGGATGAGCAGTTCTTC. The V call is TRBV7-6, the J call TRBJ2-1; D might be TRBD2 (6 bases). Germline V gives CDR1 SGHVS, CDR2 FNYEAQ. The CDR3 extends over 14 amino acids.

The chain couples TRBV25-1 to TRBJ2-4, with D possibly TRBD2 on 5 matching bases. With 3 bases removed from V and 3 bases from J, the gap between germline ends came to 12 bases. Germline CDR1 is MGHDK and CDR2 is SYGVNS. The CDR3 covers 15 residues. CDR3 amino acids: CASSDSLAGKNIQYF. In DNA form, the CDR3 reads TGTGCCAGCAGTGATTCCCTCGCGGGCAAAAACATTCAGTACTTC.

The CDR3 is CSAREGAGITDTQYF. CDR3 bases: TGCAGTGCTAGAGAAGGCGCGGGGATCACAGATACGCAGTATTTT. The V gene is TRBV20-1, the J gene TRBJ2-3, with a possible D match to TRBD2 (6 bases). The CDR3 contains 15 residues. CDR1 and CDR2 (germline): DFQATT, SNEGSKA (reference sequence). V was pared by 0 bases and J by 2 bases, with 12 bases between.